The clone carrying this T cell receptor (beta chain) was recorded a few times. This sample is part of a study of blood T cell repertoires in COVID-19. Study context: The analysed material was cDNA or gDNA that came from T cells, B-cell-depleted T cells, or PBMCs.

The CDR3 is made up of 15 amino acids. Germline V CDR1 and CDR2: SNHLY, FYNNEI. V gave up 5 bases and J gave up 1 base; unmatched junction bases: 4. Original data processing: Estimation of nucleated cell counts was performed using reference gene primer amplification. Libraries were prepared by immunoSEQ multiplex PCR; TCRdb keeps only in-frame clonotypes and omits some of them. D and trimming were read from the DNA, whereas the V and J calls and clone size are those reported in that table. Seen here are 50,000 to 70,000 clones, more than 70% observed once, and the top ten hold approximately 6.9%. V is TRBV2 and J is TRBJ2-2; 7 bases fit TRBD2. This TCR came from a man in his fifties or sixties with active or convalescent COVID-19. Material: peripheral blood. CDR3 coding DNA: TGTGCCAGCAGTCCGGGAGGCCGGAACACCGGGGAGCTGTTTTTT. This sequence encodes CASSPGGRNTGELFF.